The 24 T cell receptor beta chains below come from one sample, sequenced in a study of T cell changes during pregnancy in multiple sclerosis. Profiled with immunoSEQ multiplex PCR; TCRdb holds only in-frame clones, not every one. Among fewer than 85,000 clones listed, roughly 92% were seen once. Specimen: peripheral blood, collected in the first trimester of pregnancy. All receptors derive from a female donor in good health, enrolled as a control in a pregnancy study.

A single count supports this clone. This chain joins TRBV18 and TRBJ2-7; TRBD2 aligns across 9 bases. The CDR3 loop spans 17 amino acids. With V trimmed by 3 bases and J by 2 bases, 11 bases remained unmatched. Germline CDR1 is KGHSH and CDR2 is LQKENI. The chain's CDR3 is CASSPAAGGSHTYEQYF. DNA for the CDR3: TGTGCCAGCTCACCTGCTGCGGGGGGGTCCCATACCTACGAGCAGTACTTC.

The V gene is TRBV14, the J gene TRBJ2-1; a weak D match, TRBD1 (6 bases). The CDR3 runs to 16 residues. The V and J ends lost 4 bases and 5 bases respectively, with 18 bases between them. Germline V gene sequence: CDR1 SGHDN, CDR2 FVKESK. DNA for the CDR3: TGTGCCAGCAGCCTAGAGAGGGGGAAAGGGGACAATGAGCAGTTCTTC. This sequence encodes CASSLERGKGDNEQFF.

CDR3 protein: CASSLGGPGNTIYF. The DNA for the CDR3 is TGCGCCAGCAGCTTGGGGGGCCCTGGAAACACCATATATTTT. The chain has TRBV5-1 and TRBJ1-3; possible D gene TRBD1, 5 bases. The CDR3 contains 14 residues. Germline lookup yields CDR1 SGHRS and CDR2 YFSETQ. V was shortened by 0 bases and J by 2 bases, with 6 bases between the two germline ends.

The V and J genes are TRBV5-1 and TRBJ2-1, with 14 bases lining up with TRBD2. The V gene's germline CDR1 is SGHRS and CDR2 YFSETQ. The CDR3 sequence is 15 residues long. The V segment lost 3 bases and the J segment 9 bases; nucleotides outside the gene matches: 5. The CDR3 coding sequence is TGCGCCAGCAGCTCGCCGGGACTAGCGGGAGTTGAGCAGTTCTTC. The encoded protein is CASSSPGLAGVEQFF.

V gene TRBV19 combines with J gene TRBJ1-4; unclear D gene. Trimming pared 6 bases from V and 0 bases from J, leaving 11 bases between. This CDR3 region has 15 residues. Per the germline V gene, CDR1 is LNHDA and CDR2 is SQIVND (reference sequence). Here the CDR3 DNA reads TGTGCCAGTAGCTCTAGAACCTCAACTAATGAAAAACTGTTTTTT. Translation gives CASSSRTSTNEKLFF.

V gene TRBV27 combines with J gene TRBJ1-1; 7 bases fit TRBD1. J gave up 1 base and V 6 bases, and 2 bases lay outside the gene matches. Germline lookup yields CDR1 MNHEY and CDR2 SMNVEV (reference sequence). The CDR3 consists of 13 residues. Here the CDR3 reads CASRQGQNTEAFF. The CDR3 coding sequence is TGTGCCAGCAGACAGGGGCAGAACACTGAAGCTTTCTTT.

This clone appeared a single time. This chain connects TRBV5-1 to TRBJ2-7; no firm D call. The CDR3 runs 15 residues. V was cut by 4 bases and J by 5 bases, with 19 bases left in between. CDR1 is SGHRS, CDR2 YFSETQ, per germline. The chain's CDR3 is CASSPQALKAHEQYF. CDR3 sequence (DNA): TGCGCCAGCAGCCCGCAGGCTCTCAAGGCCCACGAGCAGTACTTC.

This chain uses TRBV7-2 with TRBJ2-3; 7 bases line up with TRBD1. The junction had 5 bases not matched to a gene; V was cut back by 5 bases and J by 6 bases. The CDR3 contains 13 residues. Per germline, CDR1 SGHTA and CDR2 FQGNSA. This CDR3 is CASSRQGRDTQYF. The CDR3 coding sequence is TGTGCCAGCAGCCGACAGGGAAGGGATACGCAGTATTTT.

This chain joins TRBV7-2 and TRBJ2-7; unclear D gene. Trimming removed 8 bases at V and 4 bases at J, with 18 bases between. The CDR3 covers 14 residues. Germline-derived CDR1 and CDR2 are SGHTA and FQGNSA. For the CDR3, the DNA is TGTGCCAGCCGGCCCGATATGAGACTTTACGAGCAGTACTTC. Translating it yields CASRPDMRLYEQYF.

The V and J genes are TRBV2 and TRBJ1-1; the D gene is possibly TRBD1 (5 bases). CDR1 SNHLY and CDR2 FYNNEI come from the germline V gene. With 6 bases removed from V and 6 bases from J, the gap between germline ends came to 14 bases. CDR3 length: 13 amino acids. The CDR3 reads CASRSQGDAEAFF. CDR3 DNA sequence: TGTGCCAGCAGGTCCCAGGGTGACGCTGAAGCTTTCTTT. The whole variable domain, filled in from reference TRBV2 and TRBJ1-1, reads EPEVTQTPSHQVTQMGQEVILRCVPISNHLYFYWYRQILGQKVEFLVSFYNNEISEKSEIFDDQFSVERPDGSNFTLKIRSTKLEDSAMYFCASRSQGDAEAFFGQGTRLTVV.

This chain uses TRBV18 with TRBJ2-7; 8 bases map to TRBD1. Germline CDR1 and CDR2: KGHSH and LQKENI. This CDR3 has 15 residues. V gave up 3 bases and J gave up 3 bases; unmatched junction bases: 7. The CDR3 DNA sequence: TGTGCCAGCTCACCTCCGGGACAGGATCACTACGAGCAGTACTTC. As protein: CASSPPGQDHYEQYF.

The rearrangement joins TRBV25-1 to TRBJ2-3, with TRBD2 identical over 9 bases. The CDR3 has 15 residues. J gave up 5 bases and V 6 bases, and 9 bases lay outside the gene matches. CDR1 and CDR2 from the germline V gene are MGHDK and SYGVNS. The CDR3 is CASSLPSGIGDTQYF. The DNA for the CDR3 is TGTGCCAGCAGCTTACCTAGCGGGATAGGAGATACGCAGTATTTT.

The chain links TRBV7-9 to TRBJ2-7; 8 nucleotides line up with TRBD1. V trimming: 4 bases; J trimming: 2 bases; junction bases outside the gene matches: 7. CDR1 and CDR2 from the germline V gene are SEHNR and FQNEAQ (reference sequence). The CDR3 consists of 15 residues. The CDR3 sequence: CASSSVGDRPYEQYF. In DNA form, the CDR3 reads TGTGCCAGCAGCTCCGTCGGGGACAGGCCCTACGAGCAGTACTTC.

This rearrangement joins TRBV27 to TRBJ2-2, with D unclear. CDR3 length: 12 amino acids. In germline, CDR1 is MNHEY, CDR2 SMNVEV (reference sequence). Trimming stripped 4 bases from V and 7 bases from J, with 7 bases between. CDR3 loop: CASSYIYGELFF. The CDR3 DNA reads TGTGCCAGCAGTTACATTTACGGGGAGCTGTTTTTT.

In nucleotides, the CDR3 is TGTGCCAGCAGCCCGGGAGTTAGGAACAATGAGCAGTTCTTC. It encodes CASSPGVRNNEQFF. The J gene is TRBJ2-1, the V gene TRBV2, with D tentatively TRBD2 (6 bases). Germline CDR1 SNHLY, CDR2 FYNNEI. V lost 6 bases, J lost 5 bases, and 14 bases lay in between. The CDR3 has 14 residues.

This chain links TRBV7-9 with TRBJ2-2; TRBD2 is a possible D gene (5 bases). The CDR3 covers 19 residues. Germline assignment: CDR1 SEHNR and CDR2 FQNEAQ (reference sequence). Trimming removed 6 bases at V and 3 bases at J, with 26 bases between. This CDR3 is CASRASGGPAGVYTGELFF. In DNA, the CDR3 is TGTGCCAGCAGAGCCAGCGGTGGGCCTGCCGGCGTGTACACCGGGGAGCTGTTTTTT.

The rearrangement joins TRBV14 to TRBJ1-2; maybe TRBD1 (5 bases). This CDR3 region has 13 residues. Trimming removed 4 bases from V and 2 bases from J, with 8 bases in between. In germline, CDR1 is SGHDN, CDR2 FVKESK. CDR3 region: CASSLSGNYGYTF. CDR3 DNA sequence: TGTGCCAGCAGCCTATCAGGGAACTATGGCTACACCTTC.

The V gene is TRBV7-9, the J gene TRBJ2-7, with TRBD1 matching over 7 bases. V gave up 3 bases and J gave up 3 bases; unmatched junction bases: 11. Per the germline V gene, CDR1 is SEHNR and CDR2 is FQNEAQ (reference sequence). The CDR3 has 16 amino acids. The CDR3 spells CASSFLTGERGYEQYF. DNA of the CDR3: TGTGCCAGCAGCTTCCTTACAGGGGAAAGGGGCTACGAGCAGTACTTC.

This chain's CDR3 is CASSQTVMNTEQYF. In DNA, the CDR3 is TGCGCCAGCAGCCAAACCGTAATGAATACTGAGCAGTACTTC. This chain links TRBV4-1 with TRBJ2-7; no clear D gene. The CDR3 spans 14 residues. CDR1 and CDR2 from the germline V gene are MGHRA and YSYEKL. V shed 2 bases and J shed 7 bases, with 15 bases lying between them.

The rearrangement uses TRBV18 and TRBJ1-1; D gene uncertain. The CDR3 contains 16 residues. Germline CDR1 reads KGHSH; CDR2 reads LQKENI. V lost 1 base and J lost 0, with 12 bases in between. The CDR3 loop reads CASSPRVPGMNTEAFF. DNA for the CDR3: TGTGCCAGCTCACCACGGGTGCCGGGGATGAACACTGAAGCTTTCTTT. Full variable domain (outside the CDR3, taken from reference TRBV18 and TRBJ1-1): NAGVMQNPRHLVRRRGQEARLRCSPMKGHSHVYWYRQLPEEGLKFMVYLQKENIIDESGMPKERFSAEFPKEGPSILRIQQVVRGDSAAYFCASSPRVPGMNTEAFFGQGTRLTVV.

The genes are TRBV2 and TRBJ2-5; TRBD1 matches 9 bases. V shed 7 bases, J shed 5 bases, and the junction held 8 bases outside the gene matches. Germline loops: CDR1 SNHLY, CDR2 FYNNEI. The CDR3 runs to 14 residues. CDR3 DNA sequence: TGTGCCAGCAATCGGGACAGGGATGGGGAGACCCAGTACTTC. Encoded protein: CASNRDRDGETQYF.

The V call is TRBV6-1, the J call TRBJ1-1; possibly TRBD1 for D (5 bases). The ends were cut back, 6 bases at V and 1 base at J, with 9 bases in the middle. Germline V lookup: CDR1 MNHNS, CDR2 SASEGT. The CDR3 loop spans 13 amino acids. In DNA form, the CDR3 reads TGTGCCAGCAGCGCCGGACAGAACACTGAAGCTTTCTTT. Its protein product is CASSAGQNTEAFF.

The chain uses TRBV2 and TRBJ1-1; D is ambiguous. The CDR3 spans 14 residues. Germline values: CDR1 SNHLY, CDR2 FYNNEI. Trimming pared 2 bases from V and 0 bases from J, leaving 7 bases between. CDR3 amino acids: CASSEYSMNTEAFF. The CDR3 DNA reads TGTGCCAGCAGTGAATACTCAATGAACACTGAAGCTTTCTTT.

This chain connects TRBV4-1 to TRBJ2-5; 8 bases fit TRBD2. The CDR3 spans 12 residues. Germline V gene data show CDR1 as MGHRA and CDR2 as YSYEKL. The ends lost 8 bases at V and 7 bases at J; junction bases unmatched: 6. CDR3 protein: CASRSGSSTQYF. The CDR3 DNA reads TGCGCCAGCCGAAGCGGGAGCTCGACCCAGTACTTC.